This is a list of T cell receptor beta chains from one sample in a study of blood T cells in healthy people across ages. TCRdb reanalysed the 5' RACE reads using MiXCR and keeps one entry per CDR3 protein. Counted here are 1,100,000 or so distinct CDR3 sequences, under 45% occurring once; the ten biggest clones make up approximately 17%. The sequencing sample was made of blood. These receptors were taken from an older woman in good health. CDR3s include the opening cysteine and the closing phenylalanine or tryptophan. The D gene is left open where the match is weak. The size entry is marked missing in some rows and otherwise reads once, few, many or a size class.

j_call clone_size v_call d_call cdr3_aa cdr3_nt
TRBJ2-1 NA TRBV7-3 TRBD2 CASSLSGGSNHNEQFF TGTGCCAGCAGCTTATCTGGCGGGAGTAATCACAATGAGCAGTTCTTC
TRBJ2-1 few TRBV6-5 TRBD2 CASRYTSGGSYNEQFF TGTGCCAGCAGATACACTAGCGGAGGATCCTACAATGAGCAGTTCTTC
TRBJ2-7 NA TRBV27 NA CASRPLLALYEQYF TGTGCCAGCAGGCCACTCCTAGCGCTCTACGAGCAGTACTTC
TRBJ2-7 NA TRBV20-1 NA CSASQPGDYEQYF TGCAGTGCTTCCCAACCGGGGGACTACGAGCAGTACTTC
TRBJ2-7 few TRBV9 NA CASSVVAHSYEQYF TGTGCCAGCAGCGTAGTGGCTCACTCCTACGAGCAGTACTTC
TRBJ1-1 few TRBV29-1 NA CSVELSWNTEAFF TGCAGCGTTGAATTGTCTTGGAACACTGAAGCTTTCTTT
TRBJ1-1 NA TRBV5-5 NA CASSLDRAHAGRTEAFF TGTGCCAGCAGCTTGGACAGGGCGCACGCCGGGAGGACTGAAGCTTTCTTT
TRBJ2-7 few TRBV20-1 NA CSAHTGLGEQYF TGCAGTGCTCACACAGGGTTAGGCGAGCAGTACTTC
TRBJ2-3 NA TRBV10-2 NA CASSELGFQSDTQYF TGCGCCAGCAGTGAGTTGGGATTTCAATCCGATACGCAGTATTTT
TRBJ2-1 few TRBV4-1 NA CASSQGPSGALYNEQFF TGCGCCAGCAGCCAAGGGCCATCAGGGGCCCTCTACAATGAGCAGTTCTTC
TRBJ2-3 few TRBV10-1 NA CASSESGRGGTTQYF TGCGCCAGCAGTGAGTCGGGCAGGGGCGGCACTACGCAGTATTTT
TRBJ2-7 NA TRBV25-1 NA CASGDWGYEQYF TGTGCCAGCGGGGATTGGGGCTACGAGCAGTACTTC
TRBJ2-5 few TRBV29-1 TRBD2 CSGLAGVETQYF TGCAGCGGGTTAGCGGGAGTGGAGACCCAGTACTTC
TRBJ2-5 NA TRBV27 NA CASSLWGERQQETQYF TGTGCCAGCAGTTTATGGGGGGAGCGGCAGCAAGAGACCCAGTACTTC
TRBJ2-1 NA TRBV2 NA CASRRDGDNEQFF TGTGCCAGCAGGAGGGACGGGGACAATGAGCAGTTCTTC
TRBJ2-7 few TRBV7-9 NA CASSLAGAPTYEQYF TGTGCCAGCAGCTTAGCGGGGGCGCCGACCTACGAGCAGTACTTC
TRBJ2-7 NA TRBV6-6 TRBD2 CASSNSGSSYNEQYF TGTGCCAGCAGCAATAGCGGGAGCTCCTACAATGAGCAGTACTTC
TRBJ1-5 NA TRBV19 NA CASSISAGLDQPQHF TGTGCCAGTAGTATTAGTGCAGGGTTGGATCAGCCCCAGCATTTT
TRBJ2-7 few TRBV5-1 TRBD2 CASSPGLAGGQTYEQYF TGCGCCAGCAGCCCGGGACTAGCGGGAGGGCAGACCTACGAGCAGTACTTC
TRBJ2-6 few TRBV4-1 TRBD1 CASSQYQQGFGSGANVLTF TGCGCCAGCAGCCAGTACCAACAGGGGTTCGGCTCTGGGGCCAACGTCCTGACTTTC
TRBJ1-2 NA TRBV20-1 NA CSASTAVNYGYTF TGCAGTGCTAGCACAGCCGTTAACTATGGCTACACCTTC
TRBJ2-7 few TRBV4-2 NA CASSQVVQGYAGPSYEQYF TGTGCCAGCAGCCAAGTGGTACAGGGGTACGCGGGGCCCTCCTACGAGCAGTACTTC
TRBJ2-7 NA TRBV15 NA CATSRDPGGAAKYF TGTGCCACCAGCAGAGATCCCGGAGGGGCCGCGAAGTACTTC
TRBJ2-1 NA TRBV24-1 NA CATSDPGRSNNEQFF TGTGCCACCAGTGACCCGGGCCGGAGTAACAATGAGCAGTTCTTC
TRBJ2-7 few TRBV9 NA CASSVRVTSYEQYF TGTGCCAGCAGCGTCAGGGTTACCTCCTACGAGCAGTACTTC
TRBJ2-3 many TRBV5-1 NA CASSLVGATDTQYF TGCGCCAGCAGCTTGGTCGGAGCCACAGATACGCAGTATTTT
TRBJ2-1 NA TRBV10-1 NA CASSDLGTNNEQFF TGCGCCAGCAGTGACCTGGGGACGAACAATGAGCAGTTCTTC
TRBJ1-2 few TRBV12-3/TRBV12-4 NA CASSLRNRVDYGYTF TGTGCCAGCAGTTTACGAAACAGGGTTGACTATGGCTACACCTTC
TRBJ2-3 few TRBV5-1 TRBD2 CASTTDGLAGRDTQYF TGCGCCAGCACCACCGACGGACTAGCGGGGAGAGATACGCAGTATTTT
TRBJ2-7 few TRBV12-3/TRBV12-4 NA CASSPLGDGSYEQYF TGTGCCAGCAGCCCCCTTGGGGACGGCTCCTACGAGCAGTACTTC
TRBJ2-1 NA TRBV20-1 TRBD1 CSAQPQGALHNEQFF TGCAGTGCGCAGCCACAGGGGGCTCTTCACAATGAGCAGTTCTTC
TRBJ2-3 once TRBV15 NA CATSSGWDTQYF TGTGCCACCAGCAGCGGATGGGATACGCAGTATTTT
TRBJ2-1 NA TRBV27 TRBD2 CASSTGTSGRQNEQFF TGTGCCAGCAGTACCGGGACTAGCGGGAGACAAAATGAGCAGTTCTTC
TRBJ1-5 NA TRBV7-9 NA CASSGRGQEPQHF TGTGCCAGCAGCGGACGGGGGCAAGAGCCCCAGCATTTT
TRBJ2-5 NA TRBV20-1 TRBD1 CSARPVRDRGKETQYF TGCAGTGCAAGACCCGTAAGGGACAGGGGGAAAGAGACCCAGTACTTC
TRBJ2-1 NA TRBV20-1 NA CSAPPRGGNEQFF TGCAGTGCTCCGCCCAGGGGCGGCAATGAGCAGTTCTTC
TRBJ2-7 NA TRBV12-5 NA CASGLVPTEQYF TGTGCTAGTGGTTTGGTACCCACCGAGCAGTACTTC
TRBJ2-7 NA TRBV5-1 NA CASNSGRETYEQYF TGCGCCAGCAACTCCGGCAGGGAAACCTACGAGCAGTACTTC
TRBJ2-2 NA TRBV9 NA CASSLDGGNTGELFF TGTGCCAGCAGCCTGGATGGGGGTAACACCGGGGAGCTGTTTTTT
TRBJ2-7 few TRBV3-1 NA CASSQGPLRVYEQYF TGTGCCAGCAGCCAAGGCCCTCTAAGGGTCTACGAGCAGTACTTC
TRBJ1-2 NA TRBV4-1 NA CASSLDETATNYGYTF TGCGCCAGCAGCCTCGACGAGACAGCAACTAACTATGGCTACACCTTC
TRBJ2-5 few TRBV27 TRBD1 CASSEPGQHQETQYF TGTGCCAGCAGTGAACCGGGACAGCATCAAGAGACCCAGTACTTC
TRBJ2-3 NA TRBV10-3 TRBD2 CAIRVAGGTDTQYF TGTGCCATCAGGGTAGCGGGAGGGACAGATACGCAGTATTTT
TRBJ2-5 NA TRBV24-1 NA CATSASDRNEQYF TGTGCCACCAGTGCTTCGGACCGGAATGAGCAGTACTTC
TRBJ2-6 few TRBV2 NA CASIKNSGANVLTF TGTGCCAGCATTAAAAACTCTGGGGCCAACGTCCTGACTTTC
TRBJ2-5 NA TRBV29-1 TRBD1 CSVVGQAEETPYF TGCAGCGTCGTGGGACAGGCGGAGGAGACCCCGTACTTC
TRBJ2-5 NA TRBV10-3 TRBD2 CAISGGLQETQYF TGTGCCATCAGTGGGGGACTACAAGAGACCCAGTACTTC
TRBJ2-5 NA TRBV20-1 NA CSAHLRGPTNLLYF TGCAGTGCTCACCTCCGGGGCCCTACAAATTTGCTGTACTTC
TRBJ2-7 many TRBV7-6 TRBD1 CASSFRGRFDEQYF TGTGCCAGCAGCTTCAGGGGGCGCTTCGACGAGCAGTACTTC
TRBJ2-7 NA TRBV29-1 NA CSVEAGTGQYF TGCAGCGTTGAAGCCGGGACCGGTCAGTACTTC
TRBJ2-5 NA TRBV4-1 TRBD1 CASSQESLWGQDHQETQYF TGCGCCAGCAGCCAAGAGTCCCTCTGGGGACAGGATCACCAAGAGACCCAGTACTTC
TRBJ2-4 many TRBV20-1 NA CSASKRQGGVDIQYF TGCAGTGCTTCGAAGCGACAGGGCGGGGTGGACATTCAGTACTTC
TRBJ1-5 NA TRBV6-2/TRBV6-3 NA CASSLTTIGSSNQPQHF TGTGCCAGCAGTCTTACTACCATTGGTAGTAGCAACCAGCCCCAGCATTTT
TRBJ2-3 few TRBV10-3 NA CAISEAGLLSTDTQYF TGTGCCATCAGTGAGGCGGGACTCCTTAGCACAGATACGCAGTATTTT
TRBJ2-1 NA TRBV12-3/TRBV12-4 NA CASNLGETGINEQFF TGTGCCAGCAACCTAGGGGAGACAGGCATCAATGAGCAGTTCTTC